The 32 T cell receptor beta chains in this list originate from one sample, sequenced in a study of T cells in Graves' hyperthyroidism and ophthalmopathy. Researchers amplified the TCR beta CDR3 regions from RNA transcripts. Using the HTBI primer set, a first-round RT-PCR was run on the TCR CDR3. One entry per CDR3 protein results from TCRdb running MiXCR on the multiplex PCR reads. The sample has around 580,000 distinct CDR3 sequences, 16% seen once; the top ten hold 18%. What was sequenced was blood. All receptors come from a woman aged 18-29 years with Graves' hyperthyroidism.

This chain uses TRBV4-1 with TRBJ2-7; 12 nucleotides line up with TRBD2. Germline values: CDR1 MGHRA, CDR2 YSYEKL. CDR3 size: 15 residues. The V segment lost 3 bases and the J segment 4 bases; nucleotides outside the gene matches: 4. CDR3 loop: CASSQPTSGGYEQYF. CDR3 sequence (DNA): TGCGCCAGCAGCCAGCCGACTAGCGGGGGATACGAGCAGTACTTC.

Regarding this clonotype: A clone one base away is much larger, so this may be a read error. The V call is TRBV12-3 or TRBV12-4, the J call TRBJ2-1, with 9 bases fitting TRBD2. This CDR3 spans 16 amino acids. J lost 2 bases, V lost 5 bases, and 7 bases had no gene match. CDR3 nucleotides: TGTGCCAGCAGTGTTAGCGGGGGCCCCGCCTACAATGAGCAGTTCTTC. It encodes CASSVSGGPAYNEQFF.

This clonotype was recorded many times. This sequence joins TRBV11-2 and TRBJ2-7; no firm D call. Germline V gene sequence: CDR1 SGHAT, CDR2 FQNNGV. CDR3 length: 15 amino acids. Trimming removed 2 bases at V and 0 bases at J, with 11 bases between. This chain's CDR3 is CASSLFQASSYEQYF. The CDR3 coding sequence is TGTGCCAGCAGCTTATTTCAAGCGAGCTCCTACGAGCAGTACTTC.

The rearrangement joins TRBV6-9 to TRBJ2-1; 10 nucleotides align to TRBD2. CDR3 length equals 13 residues. Trimming cost V 11 bases and J 4 bases; bases outside gene matches: 5. Germline CDR1 and CDR2: MNHGY and SVAAGI. CDR3 sequence (DNA): TGTGCCGGCGGACTAGCGGCTTACAATGAGCAGTTCTTC. Amino acid sequence: CAGGLAAYNEQFF.

This clonotype was detected many times. The chain uses TRBV28 and TRBJ1-1, with 10 bases that match TRBD1. Trimming cost V 7 bases and J 4 bases; bases outside gene matches: 12. Germline CDR1 and CDR2: MDHEN and SYDVKM. The CDR3 extends over 16 amino acids. The CDR3 nucleotides are TGTGCCAGCATCCTCAGAGGGGACAGGGGATTCACTGAAGCTTTCTTT. Its translation is CASILRGDRGFTEAFF.

This clonotype was seen at least ten times. The J gene is TRBJ2-7, the V gene TRBV11-2; 9 bases agree with TRBD2. The germline V gene encodes CDR1 SGHAT and CDR2 FQNNGV. V trimming: 0 bases; J trimming: 0 bases; junction bases outside the gene matches: 0. The CDR3 runs to 15 residues. The DNA for the CDR3 is TGTGCCAGCAGCTTAGAGCGGGGGGGCTCCTACGAGCAGTACTTC. Protein: CASSLERGGSYEQYF.

V and J are TRBV20-1 and TRBJ1-5; D remains unclear. CDR1 and CDR2 (germline): DFQATT, SNEGSKA (reference sequence). V was pared by 4 bases and J by 6 bases, with 13 bases between. The CDR3 contains 13 residues. In nucleotides, the CDR3 is TGCAGTGCTACTGTCCAGCCCAGTCAGCCCCAGCATTTT. As protein: CSATVQPSQPQHF.

This chain connects TRBV24-1 to TRBJ2-5; 11 nucleotides agree with TRBD2. J gave up 4 bases and V 12 bases, and 3 bases lay outside the gene matches. The CDR3 totals 12 residues. Germline lookup yields CDR1 KGHDR and CDR2 SFDVKD. CDR3 DNA sequence: TGTGCCGCCGGACTAGCGGGAGAGACCCAGTACTTC. Translation gives CAAGLAGETQYF.

The rearrangement uses TRBV12-3 or TRBV12-4 and TRBJ2-1; D gene uncertain. This CDR3 has 18 amino acids. The V end lost 5 bases, the J end lost 0 bases, and 20 bases lay between the germline ends. Written as DNA, the CDR3 is TGTGCCAGCAGTGACTGGATTAAGATCAATAGCTCCTACAATGAGCAGTTCTTC. Residues: CASSDWIKINSSYNEQFF.

This clonotype was observed a few times. For the CDR3, the DNA is TGTGCCAGCAGTTTAAACAGGGGCTCCTATAATTCACCCCTCCACTTT. Translation: CASSLNRGSYNSPLHF. The V and J genes are TRBV27 and TRBJ1-6; 7 bases agree with TRBD1. This CDR3 has 16 residues. From germline, CDR1 is MNHEY and CDR2 SMNVEV (reference sequence). The junction had 1 base not matched to a gene; V was cut back by 2 bases and J by 0 bases.

At least ten counts were recorded for this clonotype. Compared with germline, one end of the junction differs, possibly owing to a read error. The chain employs TRBV5-1 and TRBJ1-2, with 9 nucleotides matching TRBD1. The length of the CDR3 is 14 residues. Germline CDR1 SGHRS, CDR2 YFSETQ. For the CDR3, the DNA is TGCGCCAGCAGCAAACGGACAGGGGCCTATGACTACACCTTC. Encoded protein: CASSKRTGAYDYTF. Based on the CDR3 plus reference TRBV5-1 and TRBJ1-2, the full variable domain is KAGVTQTPRYLIKTRGQQVTLSCSPISGHRSVSWYQQTPGQGLQFLFEYFSETQRNKGNFPGRFSGRQFSNSRSEMNVSTLELGDSALYLCASSKRTGAYDYTFGSGTRLTVV.

This clonotype was counted between two and nine times. This chain links TRBV6-9 with TRBJ1-3, with 8 positions matching TRBD1. Per the germline V gene, CDR1 is MNHGY and CDR2 is SVAAGI. The CDR3 extends over 17 amino acids. V gave up 3 bases and J gave up 1 base; unmatched junction bases: 8. The chain's CDR3 is CASSYRMTGESGNTIYF. As DNA, the CDR3 is TGTGCCAGCAGTTACCGCATGACAGGGGAGTCTGGAAACACCATATATTTT.

This chain uses TRBV6-6 with TRBJ2-4; D unclear. Germline V gene lookup returns CDR1 MNHNY and CDR2 SVGAGI (reference sequence). Trimming stripped 0 bases from V and 0 bases from J, with 12 bases between. The CDR3 has 17 residues. CDR3 residues: CASSYSPLMVAKNIQYF. DNA of the CDR3: TGTGCCAGCAGTTACTCTCCCTTGATGGTAGCCAAAAACATTCAGTACTTC.

This clonotype was detected many times. The junction and the germline gene differ at one end; a read error may be behind it. The genes are TRBV15 and TRBJ1-4; D ambiguous. Germline V gene lookup returns CDR1 LNHNV and CDR2 YYDKDF (reference sequence). The CDR3 has 18 residues. CDR3 amino acids: CATSRVRKHHSINEQLFF. In DNA form, the CDR3 reads TGTGCCACCAGCAGAGTTCGCAAACATCATTCCATCAATGAACAACTGTTTTTT.

This chain uses TRBV6-2 or TRBV6-3 with TRBJ2-4; D gene unclear. The CDR3 has 12 amino acids. The V gene lost 2 bases and the J gene lost 6 bases, with 5 bases spanning the gap. Germline V gives CDR1 MNHEY, CDR2 SVGEGT. The CDR3 protein is CASSYLRNIQYF. In nucleotides, the CDR3 is TGTGCCAGCAGTTACCTCCGAAACATTCAGTACTTC.

The chain has TRBV6-7 and TRBJ2-1; D is ambiguous. TRBV6-7 is reported as an ORF; its role is uncertain. This CDR3 is 16 amino acids long. The V gene lost 0 bases and the J gene lost 0 bases, with 9 bases spanning the gap. The CDR3 spells CASSYSKSRSYNEQFF. CDR3 sequence (DNA): TGTGCCAGCAGTTACTCTAAGAGTCGCTCCTACAATGAGCAGTTCTTC.

As for this clonotype: This may be a read error, as it is one base from a much larger clone. The chain is built from TRBV20-1 and TRBJ2-1; TRBD2 aligns across 13 bases. CDR3 length: 14 residues. The germline V gene has CDR1 DFQATT and CDR2 SNEGSKA (reference sequence). The CDR3: CSGRLAGGSIAQFF. The CDR3 DNA reads TGCAGTGGTAGACTAGCGGGGGGCTCCATAGCCCAGTTCTTC.

This clonotype was seen a few times. The chain joins TRBV12-3 or TRBV12-4 to TRBJ2-2; D might be TRBD2 (5 bases). V lost 6 bases and J 8 bases, leaving 22 bases between the germline ends. The CDR3 contains 16 residues. For the CDR3, the DNA is TGTGCCAGCAGCTCCTCGACGGGGTTGTTATCTGGGGAGCTGTTTTTT. Its protein product is CASSSSTGLLSGELFF.

The table lists this clonotype with many counts. The chain employs TRBV11-3 and TRBJ1-5; the match to TRBD1 covers 12 bases. CDR1 and CDR2 from the germline V gene are SGHNT and YENEEA. V was clipped by 1 base and J by 2 bases; unmatched bases: 9. The CDR3 is 19 residues long. The CDR3 spells CASSLVRDRGRVGNQPQHF. The CDR3 coding sequence is TGTGCCAGCAGCTTAGTCCGGGACAGGGGGCGAGTGGGCAATCAGCCCCAGCATTTT.

This clonotype was seen more than once but under ten times. CDR3 nucleotide sequence: TGTGCCAGCAGTGAACTGGGGTTGGACACTGAAGCTTTCTTT. This encodes CASSELGLDTEAFF. The chain carries TRBV25-1 and TRBJ1-1; D uncertain. Trimming removed 2 bases from V and 3 bases from J, with 10 bases in between. CDR1 MGHDK and CDR2 SYGVNS come from the germline V gene. The CDR3 length is 14 residues.

The CDR3: CAWSVRGTGASYEQYF. CDR3 bases: TGTGCCTGGAGTGTACGAGGGACAGGGGCCTCCTACGAGCAGTACTTC. The rearrangement links TRBV30 to TRBJ2-7; 10 bases map to TRBD1. CDR1 is GTSNPN and CDR2 is SVGIG in the germline V gene (reference sequence). CDR3 length equals 16 residues. Trimming at V came to 0 bases and at J to 0 bases, leaving 5 bases not matched to a gene.

A few counts support this clonotype. The chain recombines TRBV3-1 with TRBJ2-4; D not certain. Between the trimmed V and J ends, which lost 3 bases and 0 bases, there was a span of 12 bases. The germline V gene has CDR1 LGHDT and CDR2 YNNKEL (reference sequence). This CDR3 has 16 residues. In DNA form, the CDR3 reads TGTGCCAGCAGCCACGACCCTTTAGGAGCCAAAAACATTCAGTACTTC. Protein product: CASSHDPLGAKNIQYF.

This clonotype has ten or more counts. The genes are TRBV18 and TRBJ1-2, with a possible D match to TRBD1 (5 bases). V lost 3 bases and J lost 2, with 19 bases in between. Germline V gene lookup returns CDR1 KGHSH and CDR2 LQKENI. This CDR3 is built from 17 residues. The CDR3: CASSPIIQTVYNYGYTF. CDR3 sequence (DNA): TGTGCCAGCTCACCCATTATCCAGACAGTATACAACTATGGCTACACCTTC.

The CDR3 DNA reads as TGTGCCAGCAGCCAGAGGGCTAGCGGGGGGGACATGGCCCAGTACTTC. This translates into CASSQRASGGDMAQYF. The chain is built from TRBV4-2 and TRBJ2-5; 12 nucleotides line up with TRBD2. The CDR3 has 16 residues. Per germline, CDR1 LGHNA and CDR2 YNFKEQ. The junction had 11 bases not matched to a gene; V was cut back by 3 bases and J by 9 bases.

The rearrangement joins TRBV14 to TRBJ2-7; 11 bases align to TRBD1. CDR1 is SGHDN and CDR2 is FVKESK in the germline V gene. V gave up 5 bases and J gave up 6 bases; unmatched junction bases: 9. This CDR3 contains 15 residues. The CDR3 spells CASSEPGQGVFEQYF. In nucleotides, the CDR3 is TGTGCCAGCAGCGAACCGGGACAGGGGGTATTCGAGCAGTACTTC. The full variable domain, with the rest looked up from reference TRBV14 and TRBJ2-7, is EAGVTQFPSHSVIEKGQTVTLRCDPISGHDNLYWYRRVMGKEIKFLLHFVKESKQDESGMPNNRFLAERTGGTYSTLKVQPAELEDSGVYFCASSEPGQGVFEQYFGPGTRLTVT.

V and J are TRBV5-5 and TRBJ2-3; 10 bases map to TRBD1. Germline CDR1 and CDR2: SGHKS and YYEKEE (reference sequence). The ends lost 4 bases at V and 6 bases at J; junction bases unmatched: 8. This CDR3 is 15 amino acids long. The CDR3, as DNA: TGTGCCAGCAGCCAAAGACAGGGGGCGTGGGATACGCAGTATTTT. Translation: CASSQRQGAWDTQYF.

This clonotype was recorded many times. The chain carries TRBV15 and TRBJ1-5; D is unresolved. CDR3 length equals 14 residues. Trimming took 3 bases from V and 1 from J, leaving 7 bases between them. In germline, CDR1 is LNHNV, CDR2 YYDKDF (reference sequence). The CDR3 spells CATSSLVSNQPQHF. CDR3 coding DNA: TGTGCCACCAGCAGTCTCGTCAGCAATCAGCCCCAGCATTTT.

This clonotype has a count of ten or more. The chain employs TRBV2 and TRBJ1-6; D remains unclear. The V end was cut by 6 bases, the J end by 1 base, with 16 bases between. The CDR3 is 17 amino acids. The germline CDR1 and CDR2 sequences are SNHLY and FYNNEI. CDR3 residues: CASRDVGLSSYNSPLHF. CDR3 DNA sequence: TGTGCCAGCAGGGACGTCGGACTTTCATCCTATAATTCACCCCTCCACTTT.

This clonotype was counted many times. The chain is built from TRBV12-3 or TRBV12-4 and TRBJ1-1; D unclear. CDR3 size: 16 residues. V was trimmed by 4 bases and J by 1 base, leaving 16 bases between them. In DNA, the CDR3 is TGTGCCAGCAGTTCGGTATGGGTAGTTGCGAACACTGAAGCTTTCTTT. Residues: CASSSVWVVANTEAFF.

This clonotype was seen many times. V is TRBV27 and J is TRBJ1-2; 10 positions match TRBD1. The CDR3 runs 13 residues. Germline V lookup: CDR1 MNHEY, CDR2 SMNVEV (reference sequence). With V trimmed by 5 bases and J by 6 bases, 3 bases remained unmatched. CDR3 in DNA: TGTGCCAGCAGTGACAGGGGGCGTGATGGCTACACCTTC. Its protein is CASSDRGRDGYTF.

This clonotype was counted at least ten times. The rearrangement links TRBV20-1 to TRBJ1-1, with D unclear. V was cut by 3 bases and J by 6 bases, with 11 bases left in between. Germline-derived CDR1 and CDR2 are DFQATT and SNEGSKA (reference sequence). This CDR3 comprises 12 residues. The CDR3 protein is CSAREILAEAFF. The CDR3, as DNA: TGCAGTGCTAGGGAAATACTGGCTGAAGCTTTCTTT.

In this sample, this clonotype turned up a few times. The V gene is TRBV19, the J gene TRBJ2-5; 8 bases fit TRBD1. The V segment lost 7 bases and the J segment 1 base; nucleotides outside the gene matches: 11. Germline lookup yields CDR1 LNHDA and CDR2 SQIVND (reference sequence). This CDR3 is 16 amino acids long. CDR3 region: CASKRRGQGIQETQYF. In DNA, the CDR3 is TGTGCCAGTAAAAGAAGAGGACAGGGAATCCAAGAGACCCAGTACTTC. Using reference TRBV19 and TRBJ2-5 for the parts outside the CDR3, the full variable domain is DGGITQSPKYLFRKEGQNVTLSCEQNLNHDAMYWYRQDPGQGLRLIYYSQIVNDFQKGDIAEGYSVSREKKESFPLTVTSAQKNPTAFYLCASKRRGQGIQETQYFGPGTRLLVL.